The clone carrying this T cell receptor beta chain has a single count. This entry is derived from a study of blood T cells in healthy people across ages. The V and J ends lost 5 bases and 7 bases, in that order; junction bases with no gene match: 9. From germline, CDR1 is SGHTA and CDR2 FQGNSA. The CDR3 is made up of 14 amino acids. Through a sample-barcoded 5' primer and a J-beta primer mix, a second PCR was run for roughly 6 to 11 cycles. In TCRdb, the 5' RACE reads were re-called with MiXCR into one record per CDR3 protein. The sample carries about 940,000 distinct CDR3 sequences, 45% to 50% recorded once.

The sequencing input was blood. The chain couples TRBV7-2 to TRBJ2-7, with TRBD2 matching over 9 bases. This sequence originates from a young man in good health. In DNA, the CDR3 is TGTGCCAGCAGCGGGCTAGCGGGGCACAATGAGCAGTACTTC. Protein: CASSGLAGHNEQYF.